This is a list of T cell receptor beta chains from one sample in a study of cytomegalovirus exposure and HLA in healthy donors. TCRdb keeps only in-frame clones here, not all; method: immunoSEQ multiplex PCR. Among approximately 140,000 clones, 60% to 80% were seen once, and the ten largest hold 5.1%. The specimen sequenced was PBMCs. The receptors were gathered from a male donor in good health and CMV-seronegative. CDR3s include the opening cysteine and the closing phenylalanine or tryptophan. A D gene is named only where the DNA matches it firmly.

>NA|TRBJ1-2|TRBV30
CAWNRGGYGYTF
TGTGCCTGGAATAGGGGCGGATATGGCTACACCTTC
>NA|TRBJ2-3|TRBV2
CASSEGGLSPTDTQYF
TGTGCCAGCAGTGAAGGGGGGCTCTCCCCCACAGATACGCAGTATTTT
>TRBD1|TRBJ1-2|TRBV30
CAWRDRGRTYGYTF
TGTGCCTGGAGGGACAGGGGGCGAACCTATGGCTACACCTTC
>NA|TRBJ1-2|TRBV6-6
CASRGHGSYGYTF
TGTGCCAGCAGGGGCCACGGATCGTATGGCTACACCTTC
>NA|TRBJ1-5|TRBV2
CASTPGISQPQHF
TGTGCCAGCACTCCAGGGATTAGCCAGCCCCAGCATTTT
>NA|TRBJ2-7|TRBV7-9
CASSSMGGSYEQYF
TGTGCCAGCAGCTCGATGGGGGGCTCCTACGAGCAGTACTTC
>NA|TRBJ2-4|TRBV6-5
CASSYLPDGKNIQYF
TGTGCCAGCAGTTACTTACCAGATGGCAAAAACATTCAGTACTTC
>NA|TRBJ1-4|TRBV7-9
CASSLTGTGTNEKLFF
TGTGCCAGCAGCTTAACAGGGACGGGAACTAATGAAAAACTGTTTTTT
>NA|TRBJ2-7|TRBV7-2
CASSSFPQGSSYEQYF
TGTGCCAGCAGCTCCTTCCCACAGGGAAGCTCCTACGAGCAGTACTTC
>NA|TRBJ2-5|TRBV5-1
CASSATEGETQYF
TGCGCCAGCAGCGCAACGGAGGGAGAGACCCAGTACTTC
>NA|TRBJ2-1|TRBV29-1
CSVEAWGNYNEQFF
TGCAGCGTTGAAGCCTGGGGCAATTACAATGAGCAGTTCTTC
>TRBD1|TRBJ1-1|TRBV5-1
CASTGTGNTEAFF
TGCGCCTCCACCGGGACAGGAAACACTGAAGCTTTCTTT